This is a list of T cell receptor beta chains from one sample in a study of molecular identifiers for immune sequencing clone quantification. Each CDR3 protein is one row after TCRdb ran MiXCR on the PCR reads. The table shows about 640,000 distinct CDR3 sequences, with just under 20% occurring only once. The material sequenced was naive CD8+ T cells from blood, with Jurkat cell RNA spiked in. These receptors were taken from a human donor in good health. Some libraries in this study had Jurkat cell RNA spiked in. Both conserved end residues are part of each CDR3. The order of the fields is D gene, V gene, J gene, clone size, CDR3 protein, CDR3 DNA. A D gene is named only where the DNA matches it firmly. Not every row has a clone size; where given, it reads once, few, many or a size class.

d_gene: -
v_gene: TRBV19
j_gene: TRBJ2-3
abundance: few
CDR3aa: CASSIRGSRTSVTDTQYF
CDR3nt: TGTGCCAGTAGTATACGTGGCTCCCGGACCTCAGTCACAGATACGCAGTATTTT

d_gene: -
v_gene: TRBV21-1
j_gene: TRBJ2-7
abundance: many
CDR3aa: CASISRALYEQYF
CDR3nt: TGTGCCAGCATATCGAGGGCCCTGTACGAGCAGTACTTC

d_gene: TRBD1
v_gene: TRBV6-5
j_gene: TRBJ1-5
abundance: many
CDR3aa: CASSTGTGAIYRHF
CDR3nt: TGTGCCAGCAGTACCGGGACAGGAGCAATATATCGGCATTTT

d_gene: -
v_gene: TRBV7-9
j_gene: TRBJ2-6
abundance: many
CDR3aa: CASSRWESGANVLTF
CDR3nt: TGTGCCAGCAGCCGTTGGGAGTCTGGGGCCAACGTCCTGACTTTC

d_gene: TRBD1
v_gene: TRBV6-6
j_gene: TRBJ2-2
abundance: few
CDR3aa: CASSPPTGGQGATGELFF
CDR3nt: TGTGCCAGCAGTCCCCCCACGGGGGGACAGGGGGCGACCGGGGAGCTGTTTTTT

d_gene: -
v_gene: TRBV7-9
j_gene: TRBJ2-6
abundance: -
CDR3aa: CASSWEPSGANVLTF
CDR3nt: TGTGCCAGCAGCTGGGAACCCTCTGGGGCCAACGTCCTGACTTTC

d_gene: -
v_gene: TRBV5-3
j_gene: TRBJ1-4
abundance: -
CDR3aa: CVSSFRGGNEKLFF
CDR3nt: TGTGTCAGCAGCTTTCGCGGGGGTAATGAAAAACTGTTCTTT

d_gene: TRBD2
v_gene: TRBV14
j_gene: TRBJ2-1
abundance: many
CDR3aa: CASSQTSGNEQFF
CDR3nt: TGTGCCAGCAGCCAAACTAGCGGTAATGAGCAGTTCTTC

d_gene: -
v_gene: TRBV5-6
j_gene: TRBJ2-6
abundance: -
CDR3aa: CASSLSDSGANVLTF
CDR3nt: TGTGCCAGCAGCTTGTCAGACTCTGGGGCCAACGTCCTGACTTTC

d_gene: TRBD1
v_gene: TRBV7-9
j_gene: TRBJ2-3
abundance: many
CDR3aa: CASSLYHGTGATDTQYF
CDR3nt: TGTGCCAGCAGCTTATATCATGGGACAGGGGCCACAGATACGCAGTATTTT

d_gene: -
v_gene: TRBV20-1
j_gene: TRBJ2-2
abundance: many
CDR3aa: CSARDRRAEPNTGELFF
CDR3nt: TGCAGTGCTAGAGATCGGCGGGCGGAGCCGAACACCGGGGAGCTGTTTTTT

d_gene: -
v_gene: TRBV3-1
j_gene: TRBJ2-2
abundance: -
CDR3aa: CASSQFQQGVGTGELFF
CDR3nt: TGTGCCAGCAGCCAATTCCAACAGGGAGTTGGCACCGGGGAGCTGTTTTTT

d_gene: TRBD1
v_gene: TRBV9
j_gene: TRBJ1-1
abundance: -
CDR3aa: CASSPQGATEAFF
CDR3nt: TGTGCCAGCAGCCCACAGGGGGCCACTGAAGCTTTCTTT